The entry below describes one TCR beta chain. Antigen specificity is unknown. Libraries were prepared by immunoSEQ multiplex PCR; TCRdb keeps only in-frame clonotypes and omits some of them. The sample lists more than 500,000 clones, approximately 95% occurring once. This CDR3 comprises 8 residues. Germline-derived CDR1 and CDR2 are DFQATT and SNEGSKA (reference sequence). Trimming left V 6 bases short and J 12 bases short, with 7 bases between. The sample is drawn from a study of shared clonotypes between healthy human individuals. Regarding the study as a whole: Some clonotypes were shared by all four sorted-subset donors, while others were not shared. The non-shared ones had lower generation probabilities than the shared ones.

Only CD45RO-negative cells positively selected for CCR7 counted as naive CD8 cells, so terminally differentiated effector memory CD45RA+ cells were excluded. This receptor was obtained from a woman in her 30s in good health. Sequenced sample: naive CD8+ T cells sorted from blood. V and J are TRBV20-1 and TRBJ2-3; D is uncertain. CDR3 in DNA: TGCAGTGCCGATTCACAGTATTTT. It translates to CSADSQYF.